This T cell receptor beta chain was sequenced in a study of a mutant IDH1 vaccine in newly diagnosed glioma. Study-wide results and caveats: Pseudoprogression showed no apparent link to changes in top peripheral T cell clonotypes.

This CDR3 is built from 14 residues. The ends lost 6 bases at V and 7 bases at J; junction bases unmatched: 11. Germline V CDR1 and CDR2: SNHLY, FYNNEI. Generated by immunoSEQ multiplex PCR, the TCRdb table keeps only in-frame clones and is missing some. The sample has tens of thousands of clones, 75% to 85% seen once. Time point indicated: week 23, last vaccination. Alongside topical imiquimod, each dose of vaccine comprised 300 ug of mutant IDH1 20-mer peptide. New IDH1-mutant, ATRX-lost WHO grade 3 or 4 astrocytomas occurred in donors. Regarding this clone: What it recognizes is unknown.

The J gene is TRBJ2-7, the V gene TRBV2, with 8 bases identical to TRBD2. This sequence originates from a man between 35 and 55 years old with glioma. Sequences were derived from PBMCs, sampled from a glioma patient whose treatment included an IDH1 peptide vaccine. The CDR3 sequence: CASRTTSGPREQYF. The DNA for the CDR3 is TGTGCCAGCAGGACTACTAGCGGCCCTAGGGAGCAGTACTTC.